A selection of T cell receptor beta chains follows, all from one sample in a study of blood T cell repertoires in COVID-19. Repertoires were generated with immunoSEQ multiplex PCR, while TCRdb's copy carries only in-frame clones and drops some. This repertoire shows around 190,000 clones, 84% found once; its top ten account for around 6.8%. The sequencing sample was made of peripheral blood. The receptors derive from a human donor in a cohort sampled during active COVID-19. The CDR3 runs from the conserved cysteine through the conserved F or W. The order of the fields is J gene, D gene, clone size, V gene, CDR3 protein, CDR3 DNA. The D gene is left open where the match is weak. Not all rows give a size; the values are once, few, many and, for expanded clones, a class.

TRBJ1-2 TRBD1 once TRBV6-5 CASSYIRGRGYGYTF TGTGCCAGCAGTTATATCAGGGGGCGCGGCTATGGCTACACCTTC
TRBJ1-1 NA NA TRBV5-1 CASIGNTEAFF TGCGCCAGCATCGGGAACACTGAAGCTTTCTTT
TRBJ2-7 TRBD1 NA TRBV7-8 CASSPDRVGEQYF TGTGCCAGCAGCCCGGACAGGGTCGGCGAGCAGTACTTC
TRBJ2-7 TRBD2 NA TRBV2 CASAPLAGGPYEQYF TGTGCCAGCGCACCTCTAGCGGGGGGGCCCTACGAGCAGTACTTC
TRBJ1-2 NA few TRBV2 CASEGVARGAKFYGYTF TGTGCCAGCGAAGGCGTAGCCAGGGGAGCGAAGTTCTATGGCTACACCTTC
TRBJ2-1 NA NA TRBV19 CASFGSYNEQFF TGTGCCAGCTTCGGGTCCTACAATGAGCAGTTCTTC
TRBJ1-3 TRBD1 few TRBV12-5 CASEGGTGNTIYF TGTGCTAGTGAAGGGGGCACTGGAAACACCATATATTTT
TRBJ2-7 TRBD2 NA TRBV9 CASSASGGFYEQYF TGTGCCAGCAGCGCTAGCGGGGGGTTCTACGAGCAGTACTTC
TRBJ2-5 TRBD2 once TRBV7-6 CASSLVAALAGDQETQYF TGTGCCAGCAGCTTAGTTGCGGCACTAGCGGGGGACCAAGAGACCCAGTACTTC
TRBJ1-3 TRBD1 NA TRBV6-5 CASSYSGTGRNTIYF TGTGCCAGCAGTTACTCGGGGACAGGGAGAAACACCATATATTTT
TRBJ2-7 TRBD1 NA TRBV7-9 CASSLSGTAYEQYF TGTGCCAGCAGCTTATCAGGGACAGCCTACGAGCAGTACTTC
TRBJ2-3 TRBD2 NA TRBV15 CATSREGLVAWTDTQYF TGTGCCACCAGCAGGGAAGGACTAGTCGCCTGGACAGATACGCAGTATTTT
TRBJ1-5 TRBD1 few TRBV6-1 CASSEGHYRGFGQPQHF TGTGCCAGCAGTGAGGGCCATTACAGGGGCTTTGGTCAGCCCCAGCATTTT
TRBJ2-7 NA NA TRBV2 CASREGLRYEQYF TGTGCCAGCAGGGAGGGTTTAAGATACGAGCAGTACTTC
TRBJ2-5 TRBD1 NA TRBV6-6 CASSLQGARETQYF TGTGCCAGCAGCTTACAGGGGGCTCGAGAGACCCAGTACTTC
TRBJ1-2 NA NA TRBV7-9 CASSLSGYGTF TGTGCCAGCAGCTTATCAGGGTACGGCACCTTC
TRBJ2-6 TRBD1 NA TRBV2 CASSEGTGMSGANVLTF TGTGCCAGCAGTGAAGGGACAGGCATGTCTGGGGCCAACGTCCTGACTTTC
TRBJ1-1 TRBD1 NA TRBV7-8 CASSWKRRGTGGAGTEAFF TGTGCCAGCAGCTGGAAACGCCGGGGGACAGGGGGCGCCGGCACTGAAGCTTTCTTT
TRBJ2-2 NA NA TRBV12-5 CASGLVLKKLIFTNTGELFF TGTGCTAGTGGTTTGGTACTAAAGAAGCTAATTTTTACGAACACCGGGGAGCTGTTTTTT
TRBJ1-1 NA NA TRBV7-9 CASSLGEGATEAFF TGTGCCAGCAGCTTAGGCGAAGGGGCCACTGAAGCTTTCTTT
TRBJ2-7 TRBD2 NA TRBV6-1 CASSEGTSRHEQYF TGTGCCAGCAGTGAGGGGACTAGCAGACACGAGCAGTACTTC
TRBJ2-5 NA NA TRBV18 CASSLQGPGEGTQYF TGTGCCAGCTCACTCCAGGGCCCGGGGGAAGGGACCCAGTACTTC
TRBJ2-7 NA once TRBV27 CASSVVPDSTYEQYF TGTGCCAGCAGCGTGGTGCCGGACAGTACGTACGAGCAGTACTTC
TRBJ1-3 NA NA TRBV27 CASSSTGYSGNTIYF TGTGCCAGCAGTTCGACAGGATACTCTGGAAACACCATATATTTT
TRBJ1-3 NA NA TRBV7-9 CASSFSLSGAKGNTIYF TGTGCCAGCAGCTTCTCCCTGTCAGGGGCGAAAGGAAACACCATATATTTT
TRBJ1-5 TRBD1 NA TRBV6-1 CASSEWGQGPNQPQHF TGTGCCAGCAGTGAATGGGGACAGGGTCCGAATCAGCCCCAGCATTTT
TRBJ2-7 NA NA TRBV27 CASSRSVETYEQYF TGTGCCAGCAGCCGGTCGGTAGAAACCTACGAGCAGTACTTC
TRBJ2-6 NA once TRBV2 CASSDFPGANVLTF TGTGCCAGCAGTGACTTCCCCGGGGCCAACGTCCTGACTTTC
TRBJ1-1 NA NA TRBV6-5 CASSYRKETEAFF TGTGCCAGCAGTTACCGAAAAGAGACTGAAGCTTTCTTT
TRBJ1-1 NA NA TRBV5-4 CASSHGGQMNTEAFF TGTGCCAGCAGCCATGGCGGGCAGATGAACACTGAAGCTTTCTTT
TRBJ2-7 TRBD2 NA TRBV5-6 CASSPGGTGEQYF TGTGCCAGCAGCCCCGGGGGGACGGGCGAGCAGTACTTC
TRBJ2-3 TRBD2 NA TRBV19 CASSPAGGQVDTQYF TGTGCCAGTAGCCCAGCGGGGGGGCAGGTAGATACGCAGTATTTT
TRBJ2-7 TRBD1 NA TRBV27 CASSLRTGAGGEQYF TGTGCCAGCAGTTTACGGACAGGAGCCGGCGGAGAGCAGTACTTC
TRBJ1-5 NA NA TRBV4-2 CASSVTVGQGDQPQHF TGTGCCAGCAGCGTGACAGTTGGGCAGGGCGATCAGCCCCAGCATTTT
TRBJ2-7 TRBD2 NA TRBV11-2 CASSSGTSIYEQYF TGTGCCAGCAGCTCCGGGACTAGCATATACGAGCAGTACTTC
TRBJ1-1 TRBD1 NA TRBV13 CASSEGARGTEAFF TGTGCCAGCAGTGAGGGGGCGAGGGGCACTGAAGCTTTCTTT
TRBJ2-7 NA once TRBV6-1 CASSERLSAGARLSYEQYF TGTGCCAGCAGTGAAAGATTATCTGCAGGGGCTCGTCTCTCCTACGAGCAGTACTTC
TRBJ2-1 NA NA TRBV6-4 CASSMSGSYNEQFF TGTGCCAGCAGTATGTCGGGCTCCTACAATGAGCAGTTCTTC
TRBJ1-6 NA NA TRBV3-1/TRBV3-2 CASSQDRGGSPLHF TGTGCCAGCAGCCAAGATCGCGGGGGTTCACCCCTCCACTTT
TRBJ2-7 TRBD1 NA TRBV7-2 CASSKTGVGISYEQYF TGTGCCAGCAGCAAGACAGGGGTCGGAATCTCCTACGAGCAGTACTTC
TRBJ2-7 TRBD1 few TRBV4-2 CASSHTSGTGGEQYF TGTGCCAGCAGCCACACCTCCGGGACAGGGGGCGAGCAGTACTTC